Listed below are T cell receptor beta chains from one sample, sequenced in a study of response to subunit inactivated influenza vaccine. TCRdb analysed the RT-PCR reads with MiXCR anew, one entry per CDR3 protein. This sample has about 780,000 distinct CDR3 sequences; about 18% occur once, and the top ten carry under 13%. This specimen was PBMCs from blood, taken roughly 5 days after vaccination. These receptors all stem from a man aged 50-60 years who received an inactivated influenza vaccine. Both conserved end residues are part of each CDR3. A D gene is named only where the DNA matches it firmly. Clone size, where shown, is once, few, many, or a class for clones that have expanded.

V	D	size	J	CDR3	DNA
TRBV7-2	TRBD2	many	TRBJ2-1	CASSLEGAGAHNEQFF	TGTGCCAGCAGCTTAGAAGGAGCGGGGGCCCACAATGAGCAGTTCTTC
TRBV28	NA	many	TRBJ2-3	CASRAIRYTDTQYF	TGTGCCAGCAGGGCCATACGATACACAGATACGCAGTATTTT
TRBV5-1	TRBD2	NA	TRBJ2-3	CASSSSTSGGSDTQYF	TGCGCCAGCAGCTCATCGACTAGCGGGGGGTCCGATACGCAGTATTTT
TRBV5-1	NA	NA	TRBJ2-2	CASMSQGGSAGELFF	TGCGCCAGCATGAGCCAAGGGGGGTCGGCCGGGGAGCTGTTTTTT
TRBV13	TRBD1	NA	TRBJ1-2	CASSRNDPSGGYGYTF	TGTGCCAGCAGCCGGAATGACCCCTCAGGGGGCTATGGCTACACCTTC
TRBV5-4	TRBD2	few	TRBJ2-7	CASSLRGSGRSFEQYF	TGTGCCAGCAGCCTCCGGGGGAGCGGGAGATCTTTCGAGCAGTACTTC
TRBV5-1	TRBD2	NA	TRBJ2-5	CASSLERLAGVGETQYF	TGCGCCAGCAGCTTGGAGAGACTAGCGGGAGTGGGAGAGACCCAGTACTTC
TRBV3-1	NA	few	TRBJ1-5	CASSHLGGNQPQHF	TGTGCCAGCAGTCACCTAGGGGGCAATCAGCCCCAGCATTTT
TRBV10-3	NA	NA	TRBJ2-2	CAIRGIGGLNTGELFF	TGTGCCATCAGAGGTATTGGGGGACTTAACACCGGGGAGCTGTTTTTT
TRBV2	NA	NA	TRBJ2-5	CASSADGQETQYF	TGTGCCAGCAGTGCGGACGGCCAAGAGACCCAGTACTTC
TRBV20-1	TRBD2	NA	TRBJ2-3	CSARGLAGQGTDTQYF	TGCAGTGCCCGTGGACTAGCGGGACAGGGCACAGATACGCAGTATTTT
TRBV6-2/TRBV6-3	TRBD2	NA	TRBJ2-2	CASSYSRTSGRALVTGELFF	TGTGCCAGCAGTTACTCGAGGACTAGCGGGAGGGCCCTGGTAACCGGGGAGCTGTTTTTT
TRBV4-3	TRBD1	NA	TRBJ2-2	CASRWTGAPGELFF	TGCGCCAGCAGATGGACAGGGGCGCCCGGGGAGCTGTTTTTT
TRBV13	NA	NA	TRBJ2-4	CASSLRQTAKNIQYF	TGTGCCAGCAGCTTGAGGCAGACAGCCAAAAACATTCAGTACTTC
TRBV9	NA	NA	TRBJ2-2	CASGGGPNTGELFF	TGTGCCAGCGGGGGGGGGCCGAACACCGGGGAGCTGTTTTTT